The entry below describes one TCR beta chain. This sample was included in a study of CD8 T cells in Susac syndrome. V lost 5 bases and J 0 bases, leaving 11 bases between the germline ends. The CDR3 is 14 residues long. Germline CDR1 LNHDA, CDR2 SQIVND (reference sequence). Reverse transcription of 0.5 to 1 ug RNA was performed with random hexamers. TCRdb reprocessed the immunoSEQ multiplex PCR reads with MiXCR, giving one entry per CDR3 protein. Found here are about 300,000 distinct CDR3 sequences, roughly 85% of them singletons; the top ten hold 0.21%. The source material was CD8+ T cells from PBMCs. The chain carries TRBV19 and TRBJ2-7; no definite D call. This sequence was found in a human donor with multiple sclerosis. Here the CDR3 reads CASSLDGFSYEQYF. As DNA, the CDR3 is TGTGCCAGTAGTCTGGACGGGTTCTCCTACGAGCAGTACTTC.